This TCR beta chain comes out of a study of regulatory T cells in long-lasting Graves disease. This clonotype turned up a few times. Specified time point: newly diagnosed GD, antithyroid drugs for less than 3 months. The TCR library was made from RNA that had been extracted from PBMCs in TRIzol. HTBI primers from iRepertoire and Arm-PCR of CDR3 regions yielded the TCR beta libraries. TCRdb processed the multiplex PCR reads anew with MiXCR; each CDR3 protein has one entry. The sample holds 440,000 or so distinct CDR3 sequences; roughly 15% are singletons and the top ten take about 10%. The germline V gene encodes CDR1 SNHLY and CDR2 FYNNEI. This CDR3 region has 17 residues. The V end lost 0 bases, the J end lost 3 bases, and 15 bases lay between the germline ends. This sample was shared with a second study, whose subject was T cells in Graves' hyperthyroidism and ophthalmopathy.

The receptor's source is a woman aged 30 to 39 with Graves disease. This specimen consisted of peripheral blood mononuclear cells (PBMCs), obtained at new diagnosis, from a patient treated with antithyroid drugs. The genes are TRBV2 and TRBJ1-5; D is unclear. CDR3 sequence (DNA): TGTGCCAGCAGTGAAGCGCTTCGGGTCACCTCCAATCAGCCCCAGCATTTT. Protein: CASSEALRVTSNQPQHF.